A selection of T cell receptor beta chains follows, all from one sample in a study of response to subunit inactivated influenza vaccine. TCRdb recomputed calls from the RT-PCR reads with MiXCR, one row per CDR3 protein. The repertoire includes around 790,000 distinct CDR3 sequences, approximately 22% of them detected once, and roughly 10% sits in the top ten. Sample: PBMCs from blood, taken about 5 days after vaccination. These receptors all stem from a man between 50 and 59 years old who received an inactivated influenza vaccine. Each CDR3 is given with its conserved first and last residue. Fields, in order: clone size, J gene, D gene, V gene, CDR3 DNA, CDR3 protein. The D gene is left open where the match is weak. Expanded clones get a size class; other rows say once, few or many, or leave the size out.

clone_size: many; j_call: TRBJ1-1; d_call: .; v_call: TRBV20-1; cdr3_nt: TGCAGTGCTAGTCGGGGGCCTTACACTGAAGCTTTCTTT; cdr3_aa: CSASRGPYTEAFF
clone_size: few; j_call: TRBJ2-1; d_call: .; v_call: TRBV11-2; cdr3_nt: TGTGCCAGCAGCCTCGACCTAGCAACCAATGAGCAGTTCTTC; cdr3_aa: CASSLDLATNEQFF
clone_size: few; j_call: TRBJ2-5; d_call: TRBD2; v_call: TRBV5-1; cdr3_nt: TGCGCCAGTTCACATAGCGGGGTTCAAGAGACCCAGTACTTC; cdr3_aa: CASSHSGVQETQYF
clone_size: few; j_call: TRBJ1-5; d_call: .; v_call: TRBV6-2/TRBV6-3; cdr3_nt: TGTGCCAGCACCAACCGTCCTCAGCCCCAGCATTTT; cdr3_aa: CASTNRPQPQHF
clone_size: .; j_call: TRBJ1-4; d_call: .; v_call: TRBV28; cdr3_nt: TGTGCCAGCTTAGACAGTTCAACTAATGAAAAACTGTTTTTT; cdr3_aa: CASLDSSTNEKLFF
clone_size: .; j_call: TRBJ2-7; d_call: .; v_call: TRBV9; cdr3_nt: TGTGCCAGCAGCGTAGAGATTGGCAGCAGCTACGAGCAGTACTTC; cdr3_aa: CASSVEIGSSYEQYF
clone_size: few; j_call: TRBJ2-2; d_call: TRBD2; v_call: TRBV6-1; cdr3_nt: TGTGCCAGCATCAGGACTAGCGGGAGAGTCGGGGAGCTGTTTTTT; cdr3_aa: CASIRTSGRVGELFF
clone_size: .; j_call: TRBJ2-7; d_call: .; v_call: TRBV4-2; cdr3_nt: TGTGCCAGCAGCCAATTGGGGGGGCGGAGCTCCTACGAGCAGTACTTC; cdr3_aa: CASSQLGGRSSYEQYF
clone_size: many; j_call: TRBJ2-1; d_call: TRBD2; v_call: TRBV24-1; cdr3_nt: TGTGCCACCAGTGATTGGGGTACTAGCGGGAGGGCTAGTGAGCAGTTCTTC; cdr3_aa: CATSDWGTSGRASEQFF
clone_size: few; j_call: TRBJ1-3; d_call: .; v_call: TRBV20-1; cdr3_nt: TGCAGTGCTAGGGGACGTAGGAGCTCTGGAAACACCATATATTTT; cdr3_aa: CSARGRRSSGNTIYF
clone_size: .; j_call: TRBJ1-4; d_call: TRBD1; v_call: TRBV7-9; cdr3_nt: TGTGCCAGCAGCATTGGGACAGCAGGACGGGAAAAACTGTTTTTT; cdr3_aa: CASSIGTAGREKLFF
clone_size: few; j_call: TRBJ2-5; d_call: .; v_call: TRBV5-1; cdr3_nt: TGCGCCAGCAGCTTAAGGGGGGACAGAGAGACCCAGTACTTC; cdr3_aa: CASSLRGDRETQYF
clone_size: many; j_call: TRBJ2-5; d_call: TRBD2; v_call: TRBV20-1; cdr3_nt: TGCAGTGCTAGTTCTGCGGGAGGGCCAGAGACCCAGTACTTC; cdr3_aa: CSASSAGGPETQYF
clone_size: .; j_call: TRBJ1-2; d_call: TRBD1; v_call: TRBV6-1; cdr3_nt: TGTGCCAGCAGTGAAGAGGACAGGGAGGACTATGGCTACACCTTC; cdr3_aa: CASSEEDREDYGYTF
clone_size: .; j_call: TRBJ2-1; d_call: TRBD2; v_call: TRBV24-1; cdr3_nt: TGTGCCACCAGCGGGACTAGCGGGAGGGATGAGCAGTTCTTC; cdr3_aa: CATSGTSGRDEQFF
clone_size: few; j_call: TRBJ1-5; d_call: .; v_call: TRBV2; cdr3_nt: TGTGCCAGCAGTGAAGCCACTCCTCGAAAGTCGCAGCATTTT; cdr3_aa: CASSEATPRKSQHF
clone_size: once; j_call: TRBJ2-7; d_call: TRBD1; v_call: TRBV7-6; cdr3_nt: TGTGCCAGCAGCCCCCAACAGGGGGCAAGGTCCTACGAGCAGTACTTC; cdr3_aa: CASSPQQGARSYEQYF
clone_size: .; j_call: TRBJ2-5; d_call: TRBD2; v_call: TRBV7-2; cdr3_nt: TGTGCCAGCAGACAGACTAGCGGGCAAGAGACCCAGTACTTC; cdr3_aa: CASRQTSGQETQYF
clone_size: many; j_call: TRBJ2-7; d_call: .; v_call: TRBV7-9; cdr3_nt: TGTGCCAGCAGCTTAGACGGCGTCTCCTACGAGCAGTACTTC; cdr3_aa: CASSLDGVSYEQYF
clone_size: few; j_call: TRBJ2-2; d_call: .; v_call: TRBV6-2/TRBV6-3; cdr3_nt: TGTGCCAGCAGTTCCCGGCGGAAGGGGGGGACCTACACCGGGGAGCTGTTTTTT; cdr3_aa: CASSSRRKGGTYTGELFF
clone_size: .; j_call: TRBJ2-7; d_call: .; v_call: TRBV5-1; cdr3_nt: TGCGCCAGCATGTCTTTGGGCTCCTACGAGCAGTACTTC; cdr3_aa: CASMSLGSYEQYF
clone_size: .; j_call: TRBJ2-5; d_call: .; v_call: TRBV19; cdr3_nt: TGTGCCAGTAGTATATGGGAGCGGCGCGAGACCCAGTACTTC; cdr3_aa: CASSIWERRETQYF
clone_size: .; j_call: TRBJ2-7; d_call: TRBD2; v_call: TRBV4-2; cdr3_nt: TGTGCCAGCAGCCAAGATCTCCCGGGAGGGTACGAGCAGTACTTC; cdr3_aa: CASSQDLPGGYEQYF
clone_size: .; j_call: TRBJ2-3; d_call: .; v_call: TRBV20-1; cdr3_nt: TGCAGTGCCAGAAAGGGGGGCACAGATACGCAGTATTTT; cdr3_aa: CSARKGGTDTQYF
clone_size: .; j_call: TRBJ2-2; d_call: .; v_call: TRBV6-2/TRBV6-3; cdr3_nt: TGTGCCAGCAGTTACTCTCCCGGAACCACCGGGGAGCTGTTTTTT; cdr3_aa: CASSYSPGTTGELFF
clone_size: .; j_call: TRBJ2-7; d_call: TRBD2; v_call: TRBV20-1; cdr3_nt: TGCAGTGCTAGAGGCCCAGCGGGGGTCTACGAGCAGTACTTC; cdr3_aa: CSARGPAGVYEQYF
clone_size: .; j_call: TRBJ1-1; d_call: TRBD1; v_call: TRBV5-1; cdr3_nt: TGCGCCAGCAGCGCCCGGACAGGGGTAGACACTGAAGCTTTCTTT; cdr3_aa: CASSARTGVDTEAFF
clone_size: many; j_call: TRBJ2-4; d_call: .; v_call: TRBV4-3; cdr3_nt: TGCGCCAGCAGCCAAAACGTAGGGGGGCCTTCCGGAAACATTCAGTACTTC; cdr3_aa: CASSQNVGGPSGNIQYF
clone_size: few; j_call: TRBJ2-5; d_call: .; v_call: TRBV4-2; cdr3_nt: TGTGCCAGCAGCCAAGCGGGGGGCGGAGAGACCCAGTACTTC; cdr3_aa: CASSQAGGGETQYF
clone_size: few; j_call: TRBJ1-3; d_call: .; v_call: TRBV20-1; cdr3_nt: TGCAGTGCTAGTGGCGGGCGGGGAATTTCTGGAAACACCATATATTTT; cdr3_aa: CSASGGRGISGNTIYF
clone_size: many; j_call: TRBJ2-3; d_call: .; v_call: TRBV10-1; cdr3_nt: TGCGCCAGCAGTGAGTCCCCGGACCCGGTCACAGATACGCAGTATTTT; cdr3_aa: CASSESPDPVTDTQYF